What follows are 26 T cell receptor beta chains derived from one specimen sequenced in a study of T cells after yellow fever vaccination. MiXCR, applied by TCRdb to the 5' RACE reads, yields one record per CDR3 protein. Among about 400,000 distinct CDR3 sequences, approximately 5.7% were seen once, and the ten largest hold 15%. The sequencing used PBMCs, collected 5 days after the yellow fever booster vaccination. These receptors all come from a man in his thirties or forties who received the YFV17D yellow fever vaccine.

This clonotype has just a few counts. CDR3 nucleotides: TGTGCCAGCAGCTTAGCGGGCGGGGTTGGGGCCAACGTCCTGACTTTC. As protein: CASSLAGGVGANVLTF. V gene TRBV7-8 combines with J gene TRBJ2-6; a possible D gene is TRBD2 (6 bases). The V gene's germline CDR1 is SGHVS and CDR2 FQNEAQ. Between the trimmed V and J ends, which lost 0 bases and 3 bases, there was a span of 9 bases. This CDR3 spans 16 amino acids.

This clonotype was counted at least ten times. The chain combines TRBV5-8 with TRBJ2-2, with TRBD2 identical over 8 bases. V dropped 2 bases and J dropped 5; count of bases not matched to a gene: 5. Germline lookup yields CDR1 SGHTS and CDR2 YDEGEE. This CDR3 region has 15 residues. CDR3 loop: CASSFGTRATGELFF. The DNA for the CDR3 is TGTGCCAGCAGCTTCGGGACTAGGGCTACCGGGGAGCTGTTTTTT.

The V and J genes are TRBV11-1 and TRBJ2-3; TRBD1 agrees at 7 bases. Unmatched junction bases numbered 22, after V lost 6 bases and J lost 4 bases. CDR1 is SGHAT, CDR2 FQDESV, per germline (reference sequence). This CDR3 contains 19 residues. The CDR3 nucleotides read TGTGCCAGCAGTAACGCCGGGACAGAAAACAGGTACCTTCCAGATACGCAGTATTTT. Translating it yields CASSNAGTENRYLPDTQYF.

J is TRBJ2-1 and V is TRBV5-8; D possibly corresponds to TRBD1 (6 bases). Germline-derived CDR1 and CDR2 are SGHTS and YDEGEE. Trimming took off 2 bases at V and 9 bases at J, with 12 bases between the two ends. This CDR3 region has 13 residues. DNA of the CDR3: TGTGCCAGCAGCTTAAACCGCAGGGGTGAGCAGTTCTTC. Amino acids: CASSLNRRGEQFF.

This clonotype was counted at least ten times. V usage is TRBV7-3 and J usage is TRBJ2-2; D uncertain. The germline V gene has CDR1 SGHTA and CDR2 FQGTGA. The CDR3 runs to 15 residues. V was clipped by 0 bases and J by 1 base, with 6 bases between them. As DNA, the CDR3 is TGTGCCAGCAGCTTAACTTTGATGAACACCGGGGAGCTGTTTTTT. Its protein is CASSLTLMNTGELFF.

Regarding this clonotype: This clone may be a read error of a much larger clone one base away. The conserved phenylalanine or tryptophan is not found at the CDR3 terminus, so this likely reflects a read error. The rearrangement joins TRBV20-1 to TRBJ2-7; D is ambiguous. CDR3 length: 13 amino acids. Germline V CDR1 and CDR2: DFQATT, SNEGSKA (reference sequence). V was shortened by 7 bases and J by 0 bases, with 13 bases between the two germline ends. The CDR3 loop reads CSGLDAASYEQYY. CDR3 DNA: TGCAGTGGCCTTGACGCCGCCTCCTACGAGCAGTACTAC.

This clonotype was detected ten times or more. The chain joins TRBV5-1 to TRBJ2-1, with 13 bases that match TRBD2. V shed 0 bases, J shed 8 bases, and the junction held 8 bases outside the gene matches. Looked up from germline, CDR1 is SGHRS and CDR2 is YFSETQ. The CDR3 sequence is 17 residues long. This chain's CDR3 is CASSLDRGTSGKDEQFF. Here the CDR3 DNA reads TGCGCCAGCAGCTTGGACCGGGGGACTAGCGGGAAGGATGAGCAGTTCTTC.

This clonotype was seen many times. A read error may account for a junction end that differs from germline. CDR3 region: CASSLRTGQGFNDGYTF. CDR3 DNA: TGTGCCAGCAGCTTAAGGACCGGACAGGGATTTAACGATGGCTACACCTTC. The chain joins TRBV7-8 to TRBJ1-2; the match to TRBD1 covers 8 bases. Germline V CDR1 and CDR2: SGHVS, FQNEAQ. This CDR3 spans 17 amino acids.

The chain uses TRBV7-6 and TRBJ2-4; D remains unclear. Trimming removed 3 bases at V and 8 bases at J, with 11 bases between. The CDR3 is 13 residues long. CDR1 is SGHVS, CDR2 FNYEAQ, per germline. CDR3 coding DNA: TGTGCCAGCAGCTTGGGCCCCAAGGACATTCAGTACTTC. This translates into CASSLGPKDIQYF.

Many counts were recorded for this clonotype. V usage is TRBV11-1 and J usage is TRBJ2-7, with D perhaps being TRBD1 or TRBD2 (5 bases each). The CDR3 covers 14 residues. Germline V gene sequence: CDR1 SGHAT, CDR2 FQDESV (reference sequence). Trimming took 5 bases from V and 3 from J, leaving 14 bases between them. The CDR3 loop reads CASSVSGRVYEQYF. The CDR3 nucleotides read TGTGCCAGCAGCGTATCGGGACGGGTCTACGAGCAGTACTTC.

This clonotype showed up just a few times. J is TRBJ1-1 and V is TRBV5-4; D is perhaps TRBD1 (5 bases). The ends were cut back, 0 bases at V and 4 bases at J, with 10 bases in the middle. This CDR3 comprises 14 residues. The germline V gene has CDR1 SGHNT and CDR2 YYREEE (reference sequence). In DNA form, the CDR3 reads TGTGCCAGCAGCTTGGACAGGTTTAGCACTGAAGCTTTCTTT. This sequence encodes CASSLDRFSTEAFF.

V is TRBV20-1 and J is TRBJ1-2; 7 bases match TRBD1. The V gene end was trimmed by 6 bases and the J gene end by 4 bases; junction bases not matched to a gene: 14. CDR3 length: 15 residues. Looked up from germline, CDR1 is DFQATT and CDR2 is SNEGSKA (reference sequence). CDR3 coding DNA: TGCAGTGCACCAGACAGGGCTAGGGGATTCTATGGCTACACCTTC. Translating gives CSAPDRARGFYGYTF.

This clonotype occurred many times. The CDR3 region is CASSLGGSGSYEQYF. The CDR3 DNA sequence: TGTGCCAGCAGCTTAGGCGGTAGCGGGAGCTACGAGCAGTACTTC. The chain has TRBV7-9 and TRBJ2-7, with 9 bases aligning to TRBD2. The V segment lost 1 base and the J segment 3 bases; nucleotides outside the gene matches: 4. This CDR3 has 15 amino acids. Germline V lookup: CDR1 SEHNR, CDR2 FQNEAQ (reference sequence). Together with reference TRBV7-9 and TRBJ2-7, the CDR3 gives the full variable domain: DTGVSQNPRHKITKRGQNVTFRCDPISEHNRLYWYRQTLGQGPEFLTYFQNEAQLEKSRLLSDRFSAERPKGSFSTLEIQRTEQGDSAMYLCASSLGGSGSYEQYFGPGTRLTVT.

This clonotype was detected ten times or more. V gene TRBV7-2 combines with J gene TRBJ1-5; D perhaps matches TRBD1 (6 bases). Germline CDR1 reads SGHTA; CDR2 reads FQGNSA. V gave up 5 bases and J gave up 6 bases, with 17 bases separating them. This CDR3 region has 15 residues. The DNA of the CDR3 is TGTGCCAGCAGCCGCTCCCTGGGGGGCGGTCAGCCCCAGCATTTT. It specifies CASSRSLGGGQPQHF.

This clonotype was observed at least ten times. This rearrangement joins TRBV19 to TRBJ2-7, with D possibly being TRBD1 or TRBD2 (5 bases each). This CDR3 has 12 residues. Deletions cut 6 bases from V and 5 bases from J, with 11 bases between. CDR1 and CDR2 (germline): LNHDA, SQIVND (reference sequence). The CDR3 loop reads CASRGVLDEQYF. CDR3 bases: TGTGCCAGTAGGGGGGTATTGGACGAGCAGTACTTC.

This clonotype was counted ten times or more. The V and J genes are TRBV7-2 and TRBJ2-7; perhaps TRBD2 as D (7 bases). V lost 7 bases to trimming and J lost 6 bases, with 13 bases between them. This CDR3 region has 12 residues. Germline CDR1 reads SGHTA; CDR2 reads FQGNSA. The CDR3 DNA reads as TGTGCCAGCACAAAGGGGGGGGTCGAGCAGTACTTC. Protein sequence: CASTKGGVEQYF.

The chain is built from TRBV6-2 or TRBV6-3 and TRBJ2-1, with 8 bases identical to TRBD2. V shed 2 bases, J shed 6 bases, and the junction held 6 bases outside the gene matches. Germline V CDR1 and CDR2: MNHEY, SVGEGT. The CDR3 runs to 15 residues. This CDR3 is CASSYGRREANEQFF. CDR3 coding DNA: TGTGCCAGCAGTTACGGCCGGCGGGAGGCCAATGAGCAGTTCTTC.

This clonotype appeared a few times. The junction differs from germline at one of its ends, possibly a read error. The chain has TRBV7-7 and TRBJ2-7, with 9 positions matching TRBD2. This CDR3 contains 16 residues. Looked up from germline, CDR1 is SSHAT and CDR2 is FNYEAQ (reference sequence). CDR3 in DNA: TGTGCTAGCAGCCCTTGGAGTAGCGGGAGTGCGGGTGAGCAGTACTTC. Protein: CASSPWSSGSAGEQYF.

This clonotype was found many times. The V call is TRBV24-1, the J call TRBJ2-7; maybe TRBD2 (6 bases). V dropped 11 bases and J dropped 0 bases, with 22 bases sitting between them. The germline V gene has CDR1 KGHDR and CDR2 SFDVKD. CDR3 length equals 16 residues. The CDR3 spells CAISGETRLGSYEQYF. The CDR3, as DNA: TGTGCCATCTCGGGGGAGACCCGGCTCGGCTCCTACGAGCAGTACTTC.

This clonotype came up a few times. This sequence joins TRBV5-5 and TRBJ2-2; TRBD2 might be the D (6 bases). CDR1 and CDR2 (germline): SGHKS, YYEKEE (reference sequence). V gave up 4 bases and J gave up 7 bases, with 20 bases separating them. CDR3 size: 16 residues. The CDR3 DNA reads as TGTGCCAGCAGCGCACAACCGGGACTCACCGGCGGGGAGCTGTTTTTT. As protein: CASSAQPGLTGGELFF.

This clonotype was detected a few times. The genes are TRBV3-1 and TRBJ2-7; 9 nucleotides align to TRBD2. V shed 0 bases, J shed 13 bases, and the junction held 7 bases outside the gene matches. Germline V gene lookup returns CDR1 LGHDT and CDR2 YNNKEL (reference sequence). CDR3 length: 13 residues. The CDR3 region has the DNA TGTGCCAGCAGCCAAGAAGTCACTAGCGGGCGATACTTC. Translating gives CASSQEVTSGRYF.

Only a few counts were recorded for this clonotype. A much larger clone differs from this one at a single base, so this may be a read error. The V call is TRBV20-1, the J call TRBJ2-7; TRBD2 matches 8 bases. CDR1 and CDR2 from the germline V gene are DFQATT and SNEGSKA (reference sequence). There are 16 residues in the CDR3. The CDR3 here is CCARGGASGLSYEQYF. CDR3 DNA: TGCTGTGCTAGAGGAGGGGCTAGCGGGCTCTCCTACGAGCAGTACTTC.

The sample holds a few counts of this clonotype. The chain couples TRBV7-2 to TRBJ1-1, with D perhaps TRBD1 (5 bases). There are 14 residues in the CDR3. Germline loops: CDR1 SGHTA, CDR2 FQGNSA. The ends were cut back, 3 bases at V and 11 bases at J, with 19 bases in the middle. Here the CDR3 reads CASSLLQGAGLAFF. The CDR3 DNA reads TGTGCCAGCAGCTTGCTCCAGGGCGCTGGGTTGGCTTTCTTT.

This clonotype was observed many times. CDR3 coding DNA: TGCGCCAGCAGCTTGAAGGCGACAGGGCGAGTGTACACTGAAGCTTTCTTT. Protein sequence: CASSLKATGRVYTEAFF. V and J are TRBV5-1 and TRBJ1-1; 7 bases align to TRBD1. Germline trimming cut 1 base from V and 3 bases from J; bases unmatched to any gene: 12. The CDR3 extends over 17 amino acids. The V gene's germline CDR1 is SGHRS and CDR2 YFSETQ.

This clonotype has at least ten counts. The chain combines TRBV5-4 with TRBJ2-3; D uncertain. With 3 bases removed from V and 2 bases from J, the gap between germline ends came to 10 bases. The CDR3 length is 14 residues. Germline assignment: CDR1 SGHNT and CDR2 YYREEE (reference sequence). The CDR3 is CASSSRHVTDTQYF. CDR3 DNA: TGTGCCAGCAGCTCGAGACACGTCACAGATACGCAGTATTTT.

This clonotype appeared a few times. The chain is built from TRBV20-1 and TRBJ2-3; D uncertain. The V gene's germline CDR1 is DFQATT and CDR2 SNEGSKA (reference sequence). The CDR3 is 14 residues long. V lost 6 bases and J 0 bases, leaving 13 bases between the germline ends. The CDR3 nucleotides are TGCAGTGCCGTGAGTTTGCGTAGCACAGATACGCAGTATTTT. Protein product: CSAVSLRSTDTQYF.